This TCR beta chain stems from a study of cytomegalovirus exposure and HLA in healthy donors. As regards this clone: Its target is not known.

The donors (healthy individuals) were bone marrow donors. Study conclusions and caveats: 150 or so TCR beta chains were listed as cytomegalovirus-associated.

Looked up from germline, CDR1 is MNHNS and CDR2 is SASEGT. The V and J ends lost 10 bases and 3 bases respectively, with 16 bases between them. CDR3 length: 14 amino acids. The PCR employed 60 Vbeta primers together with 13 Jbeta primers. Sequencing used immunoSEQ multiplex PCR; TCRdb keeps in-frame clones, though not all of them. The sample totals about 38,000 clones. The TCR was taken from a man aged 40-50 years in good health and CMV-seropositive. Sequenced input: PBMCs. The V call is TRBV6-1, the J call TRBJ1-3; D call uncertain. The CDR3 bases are TGTGCCACCCGAGACCCACGGGTTGGAAACACCATATATTTT. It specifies CATRDPRVGNTIYF.